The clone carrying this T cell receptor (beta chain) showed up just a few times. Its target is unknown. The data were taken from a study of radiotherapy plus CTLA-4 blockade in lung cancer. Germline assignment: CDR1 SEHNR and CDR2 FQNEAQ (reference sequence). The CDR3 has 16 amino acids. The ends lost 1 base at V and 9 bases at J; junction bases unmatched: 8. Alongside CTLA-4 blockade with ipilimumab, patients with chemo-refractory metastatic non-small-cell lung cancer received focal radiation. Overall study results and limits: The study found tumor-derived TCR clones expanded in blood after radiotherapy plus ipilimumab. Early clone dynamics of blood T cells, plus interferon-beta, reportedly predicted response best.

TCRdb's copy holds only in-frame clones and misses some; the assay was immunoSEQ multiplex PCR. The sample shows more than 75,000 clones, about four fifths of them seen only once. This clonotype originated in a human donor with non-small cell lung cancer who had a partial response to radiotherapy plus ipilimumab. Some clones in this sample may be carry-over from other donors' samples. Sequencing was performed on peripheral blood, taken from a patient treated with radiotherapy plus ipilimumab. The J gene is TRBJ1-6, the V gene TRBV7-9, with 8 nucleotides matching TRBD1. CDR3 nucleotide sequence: TGTGCCAGCAGCTTAGGGACAGGGCTTTCGAGTTCACCCCTCCACTTT. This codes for CASSLGTGLSSSPLHF.